This entry concerns a single T cell receptor beta chain. Its matching antigen is unknown. As originally analysed: Across samples, TCR counts had a median of about 92,000 and ranged from roughly 20,000 to 690,600. TCRdb processed the RACE reads anew with MiXCR; each CDR3 protein has one entry. The authors' filters were not applied to this entry. The sample has 150,000 or so distinct CDR3 sequences; 13% to 15% are singletons. The source of the sample is a study of human T cells and chemical hapten exposure. Deletions cut 3 bases from V and 8 bases from J, with 16 bases between. The V gene's germline CDR1 is MDHEN and CDR2 SYDVKM. The CDR3 has 15 residues. Time point described: patch test 1, 2 weeks after DPC sensitization. The treatment here: therapeutic diphenylcyclopropenone sensitization with weekly scalp DPC. Ahead of applying each patch test, blood was sampled. Unfractionated whole blood served as the source for total RNA extraction.

Overall study findings and caveats: With regard to DPC sensitization, TCRs above 1 in 1000 frequency did not change.

Source: whole blood, taken in connection with sensitization to the hapten diphenylcyclopropenone (DPC). The V gene is TRBV28, the J gene TRBJ1-4; D remains ambiguous. This TCR derives from a woman aged 25-40 years with alopecia areata. Some clones in this sample may be carry-over from other donors' samples. The CDR3 loop reads CASSFYGRLPEKLFF. CDR3 nucleotide sequence: TGTGCCAGCAGTTTCTACGGGCGACTTCCCGAAAAACTGTTTTTT.